This TCR beta chain was profiled in a study of cytomegalovirus exposure and HLA in healthy donors (TCRdb year 2017). Background for the entire study: An earlier analysis of 587 of the donors reported 250 to 350 Gb of sequence data and 117 million unique TCR beta sequences from 150 million to 200 million T cells. An early release covering roughly 580 HLA-typed donors comprised approximately 290 gigabases of sequencing data and around 86 million unique TCR sequences. Of the roughly 400 genotyped donors, more than 75% were placed in the genetic ancestry cluster associated with self-reported Caucasian donors. The study aimed to test whether cataloging public T cell receptors could reveal signatures of past pathogen exposure. The study used immunosequencing to profile the T cell repertoires of approximately 630 subjects and linked those repertoires to cytomegalovirus serostatus. A separate validation cohort of approximately 130 different subjects was used in addition to the roughly 700-subject first cohort. To predict cytomegalovirus infection status, the study combined high-throughput TCR immunosequencing, statistical association of individual TCRs with disease status, and machine learning. In a later analysis, previously published TCR beta repertoires from several hundred donors were re-analyzed and high-resolution HLA genotyping was added so that TCR occurrence patterns could be studied. Rather than drawing on any new phenotypic data, the later analysis identified candidate immune exposures from TCR beta sequences and the way those sequences occurred across donors. An earlier analysis of approximately 580 of the donors used high-throughput TCR beta sequencing to judge whether each TCR beta V gene segment behaved as functional or pseudogenic. Donor age, sex, ethnicity and CMV serostatus were collected together with the repertoire data. In a later genetic analysis, genome-wide SNP genotypes for 398 of the 666 donors were used, and that subset was treated as a discovery cohort. Every repertoire in the discovery cohort had been generated on one and the same sequencing platform. HLA typing included class I and class II loci at four-digit resolution. Typing coverage differed by locus: A, B, C, DRB1 and DQB1 were typed in about 620-630 donors, DQA1 in roughly 510, DPA1 in nearly 610, and DPB1 in 400 to 490. Roughly 5 DR-DQ haplotypes were handled as single units for association and clustering, since linkage in the cohort was strong. Among about 370 genotyped donors of the cohort, an average of around 250,000 unique TCR beta nucleotide sequences was sequenced per donor, of which about 19% were non-productive.

Comment on this clone: The specificity of this receptor is unknown. Base qualities are not recorded, but no much larger clone differs from it by a single base.

The cohort consisted of some 730 healthy bone marrow donors. Cohort members were all nominally healthy when sampled, although unrecorded immune exposures were likely present. The donor tested CMV seropositive and was one of the 289 seropositive cohort members. Each donor provided a peripheral blood sample, and peripheral blood mononuclear cells were used for TCR beta sequencing. Genomic DNA was extracted from the blood cell samples with the Qiagen DNeasy Blood Extraction Kit. Library preparation employed the immunoSEQ multiplex PCR assay. For the multiplex PCR, a mixture combining 60 forward primers for TCR Vbeta segments and 13 reverse primers for TCR Jbeta segments was used. The CDR3 region of rearranged TCR beta genes was amplified from genomic DNA by a multiplex PCR assay. Amplified TCR beta libraries were sequenced as 87-base-pair reads on the Illumina HiSeq System. Under the source paper's analysis protocol: A later analysis tallied around 82 million unique TCR beta chains across the 640 or so repertoires, and about 12 million of those chains were shared by two or more donors. Raw reads were error-corrected and collapsed into unique sequences by a nearest-neighbor algorithm in which closely related sequences were merged to remove PCR and sequencing errors. To assign V, D and J gene segments, CDR3 sequences were aligned to IMGT reference sequences. For a sequence to be retained, at least a six-nucleotide match to both a V gene segment and a J gene segment was required. Rearrangements were called productive when the CDR3 lacked stop codons and stayed in frame with V and J; all others were non-productive. CDR3 was defined according to IMGT convention as the region running from the second conserved V-encoded cysteine to the conserved J-encoded phenylalanine. In an earlier analysis of 500 to 650 of the donors, sequences lacking an unambiguous match to a single V gene segment were excluded. An earlier analysis of several hundred of the donors called V segments functional above 56.7% productive rearrangements and segregating when the between-donor standard deviation exceeded 5%. To diagnose cytomegalovirus status from the catalog of TCR beta chain sequences, a statistical classification framework was built. A later analysis assigned V and J genes by comparing TCR nucleotide sequences with IMGT/GENE-DB human TR gene sequences. Using the TCRdist pipeline, a later analysis assigned CDR3 sequences along with most-parsimonious VDJ recombination scenarios. A later analysis defined each TCR beta chain by its CDR3 amino acid sequence plus V-gene family, and excluded reads lacking a unique V-gene family. In a later analysis, fewer than 650 highly shared, low-generation-probability nucleotide sequences were removed to address suspected cross-contamination and a sequencing artifact. In a later analysis, a clonal expansion index was calculated for each public chain from normalized within-repertoire ranks of inferred template counts. Generation probabilities in a later analysis came from a VDJ recombination model fitted to out-of-frame rearrangements, and those results were checked against IGoR. In a later analysis, TCR-TCR, TCR-HLA and TCR-CMV co-occurrence was scored with hypergeometric tests, and a repertoire-size bias correction was applied to TCR pairs. In a later analysis, false discovery rates were estimated by permuting HLA or CMV assignments 20 times. In a later analysis, co-occurring TCRs were grouped using DBSCAN, with TCRdist sequence similarity added in when clustering inside HLA-allele-positive subsets. Co-occurrence clustering excluded repertoires with fewer than 30,000 or more than 120,000 public chains, plus five with anomalous nucleotide sharing. Entries here come from immuneACCESS through TCRdb and include only in-frame sequences with V and J called. Some clones fail to appear in such tables; in the studies checked, an unresolved V gene covers under half of the shortfall, and the cause of the remainder is unknown. The V and J calls and the clone size are those of that table, but D and trimming were determined from the DNA. This sample comprises more than 95,000 clones, approximately 80% of them detected only once. The top ten constitute roughly 13% of the sample.

Study-wide conclusions, independent of this receptor: In vitro tests confirmed that three of the cytomegalovirus-associated TCR beta chains recognize cytomegalovirus antigens. It was suggested by the authors that the approach could potentially be generalized to other disease states and immunological phenotypes. For the cohort, immune exposure information was limited to CMV serostatus. The 87-base-pair reads could not distinguish some IMGT-functional V segments, including TRBV6-2 and TRBV6-3, so those segments were excluded. The study listed 164 TCR beta chains as associated with cytomegalovirus. In a later genetic analysis, a missense DCLRE1C variant was associated with V-gene and J-gene trimming of TCR beta chains, and the association was replicated in an independent cohort. A later analysis found that HLA-associated TCR beta chains were more clonally expanded and had lower generation probabilities than equally common non-associated chains. Assigning TCR associations to individual alleles was difficult when HLA alleles, especially DR and DQ, strongly co-occurred. This cohort had only TCR beta chains sequenced, and the lack of alpha or paired-chain data limited which features could be detected. A further reported finding was that TCR beta sequences accurately predicted the HLA-A and HLA-B alleles for most subjects in the first cohort. In an earlier analysis of several hundred of the donors, most TCR beta V segments were observed in productive rearrangements about 87% or about 30% of the time, broadly matching IMGT annotations. Sequencing depth was assumed to be roughly uniform across donors in the presence/absence analyses, though that assumption may not hold. Correlated functional status among segregating V segments might reflect linkage disequilibrium, but an unknown experimental factor could not be ruled out. Several of the top co-occurrence clusters appeared to be linked to parvovirus B19, influenza, CMV and Epstein-Barr virus, according to a later analysis. Because some donors lacked HLA typing at each locus, the association tests relied only on the typed subset. Across donors, most TCR sequences were observed very rarely, whereas some public TCRs were present in many individuals. Compared with the approximately 670-donor mean, donors in an Asian-associated ancestry cluster had fewer N-insertions in productive TCRs, according to a later genetic analysis. A group of highly shared sequence variants was considered likely to be a technical artifact of the sequencing pipeline. In a later analysis, the rate of TCR association differed among HLA loci, with DRB1 alleles having the most associated TCRs and HLA-C alleles having the fewest. Because counts were too low, more than 15 rarely observed V segments, including chromosome 9 orphons, were left out of the earlier analysis of approximately 500 of the donors. According to a later analysis, most CMV-associated TCR beta chains appeared to be HLA-restricted, and the HLA associations seemed to be driven largely by CMV exposure. At a false discovery rate of 0.05, a later analysis linked some 17,000 TCR beta sequences to specific HLA alleles. The classifier was reported to diagnose cytomegalovirus status with high specificity and sensitivity in both the original cohort and the validation cohort.

Trimming takes 0 bases off V and 1 base off J; junction bases not matched to a gene: 2. The germline V gene supplies CDR1 SNHLY and CDR2 FYNNEI. The CDR3 holds 15 amino acids from the cysteine to the phenylalanine. The read is trimmed to its CDR3 DNA, 45 bases read in frame from base 1. Recombination connected TRBV2 to TRBJ1-2; TRBD1 matches 7 bases in the middle. The sample consisted of PBMCs. This TCR derives from a middle-aged woman in good health and CMV-seropositive. In nucleotides, the sequence is TGTGCCAGCAGTGAAGCGGGACAGCTTAACTATGGCTACACCTTC. It encodes CASSEAGQLNYGYTF.